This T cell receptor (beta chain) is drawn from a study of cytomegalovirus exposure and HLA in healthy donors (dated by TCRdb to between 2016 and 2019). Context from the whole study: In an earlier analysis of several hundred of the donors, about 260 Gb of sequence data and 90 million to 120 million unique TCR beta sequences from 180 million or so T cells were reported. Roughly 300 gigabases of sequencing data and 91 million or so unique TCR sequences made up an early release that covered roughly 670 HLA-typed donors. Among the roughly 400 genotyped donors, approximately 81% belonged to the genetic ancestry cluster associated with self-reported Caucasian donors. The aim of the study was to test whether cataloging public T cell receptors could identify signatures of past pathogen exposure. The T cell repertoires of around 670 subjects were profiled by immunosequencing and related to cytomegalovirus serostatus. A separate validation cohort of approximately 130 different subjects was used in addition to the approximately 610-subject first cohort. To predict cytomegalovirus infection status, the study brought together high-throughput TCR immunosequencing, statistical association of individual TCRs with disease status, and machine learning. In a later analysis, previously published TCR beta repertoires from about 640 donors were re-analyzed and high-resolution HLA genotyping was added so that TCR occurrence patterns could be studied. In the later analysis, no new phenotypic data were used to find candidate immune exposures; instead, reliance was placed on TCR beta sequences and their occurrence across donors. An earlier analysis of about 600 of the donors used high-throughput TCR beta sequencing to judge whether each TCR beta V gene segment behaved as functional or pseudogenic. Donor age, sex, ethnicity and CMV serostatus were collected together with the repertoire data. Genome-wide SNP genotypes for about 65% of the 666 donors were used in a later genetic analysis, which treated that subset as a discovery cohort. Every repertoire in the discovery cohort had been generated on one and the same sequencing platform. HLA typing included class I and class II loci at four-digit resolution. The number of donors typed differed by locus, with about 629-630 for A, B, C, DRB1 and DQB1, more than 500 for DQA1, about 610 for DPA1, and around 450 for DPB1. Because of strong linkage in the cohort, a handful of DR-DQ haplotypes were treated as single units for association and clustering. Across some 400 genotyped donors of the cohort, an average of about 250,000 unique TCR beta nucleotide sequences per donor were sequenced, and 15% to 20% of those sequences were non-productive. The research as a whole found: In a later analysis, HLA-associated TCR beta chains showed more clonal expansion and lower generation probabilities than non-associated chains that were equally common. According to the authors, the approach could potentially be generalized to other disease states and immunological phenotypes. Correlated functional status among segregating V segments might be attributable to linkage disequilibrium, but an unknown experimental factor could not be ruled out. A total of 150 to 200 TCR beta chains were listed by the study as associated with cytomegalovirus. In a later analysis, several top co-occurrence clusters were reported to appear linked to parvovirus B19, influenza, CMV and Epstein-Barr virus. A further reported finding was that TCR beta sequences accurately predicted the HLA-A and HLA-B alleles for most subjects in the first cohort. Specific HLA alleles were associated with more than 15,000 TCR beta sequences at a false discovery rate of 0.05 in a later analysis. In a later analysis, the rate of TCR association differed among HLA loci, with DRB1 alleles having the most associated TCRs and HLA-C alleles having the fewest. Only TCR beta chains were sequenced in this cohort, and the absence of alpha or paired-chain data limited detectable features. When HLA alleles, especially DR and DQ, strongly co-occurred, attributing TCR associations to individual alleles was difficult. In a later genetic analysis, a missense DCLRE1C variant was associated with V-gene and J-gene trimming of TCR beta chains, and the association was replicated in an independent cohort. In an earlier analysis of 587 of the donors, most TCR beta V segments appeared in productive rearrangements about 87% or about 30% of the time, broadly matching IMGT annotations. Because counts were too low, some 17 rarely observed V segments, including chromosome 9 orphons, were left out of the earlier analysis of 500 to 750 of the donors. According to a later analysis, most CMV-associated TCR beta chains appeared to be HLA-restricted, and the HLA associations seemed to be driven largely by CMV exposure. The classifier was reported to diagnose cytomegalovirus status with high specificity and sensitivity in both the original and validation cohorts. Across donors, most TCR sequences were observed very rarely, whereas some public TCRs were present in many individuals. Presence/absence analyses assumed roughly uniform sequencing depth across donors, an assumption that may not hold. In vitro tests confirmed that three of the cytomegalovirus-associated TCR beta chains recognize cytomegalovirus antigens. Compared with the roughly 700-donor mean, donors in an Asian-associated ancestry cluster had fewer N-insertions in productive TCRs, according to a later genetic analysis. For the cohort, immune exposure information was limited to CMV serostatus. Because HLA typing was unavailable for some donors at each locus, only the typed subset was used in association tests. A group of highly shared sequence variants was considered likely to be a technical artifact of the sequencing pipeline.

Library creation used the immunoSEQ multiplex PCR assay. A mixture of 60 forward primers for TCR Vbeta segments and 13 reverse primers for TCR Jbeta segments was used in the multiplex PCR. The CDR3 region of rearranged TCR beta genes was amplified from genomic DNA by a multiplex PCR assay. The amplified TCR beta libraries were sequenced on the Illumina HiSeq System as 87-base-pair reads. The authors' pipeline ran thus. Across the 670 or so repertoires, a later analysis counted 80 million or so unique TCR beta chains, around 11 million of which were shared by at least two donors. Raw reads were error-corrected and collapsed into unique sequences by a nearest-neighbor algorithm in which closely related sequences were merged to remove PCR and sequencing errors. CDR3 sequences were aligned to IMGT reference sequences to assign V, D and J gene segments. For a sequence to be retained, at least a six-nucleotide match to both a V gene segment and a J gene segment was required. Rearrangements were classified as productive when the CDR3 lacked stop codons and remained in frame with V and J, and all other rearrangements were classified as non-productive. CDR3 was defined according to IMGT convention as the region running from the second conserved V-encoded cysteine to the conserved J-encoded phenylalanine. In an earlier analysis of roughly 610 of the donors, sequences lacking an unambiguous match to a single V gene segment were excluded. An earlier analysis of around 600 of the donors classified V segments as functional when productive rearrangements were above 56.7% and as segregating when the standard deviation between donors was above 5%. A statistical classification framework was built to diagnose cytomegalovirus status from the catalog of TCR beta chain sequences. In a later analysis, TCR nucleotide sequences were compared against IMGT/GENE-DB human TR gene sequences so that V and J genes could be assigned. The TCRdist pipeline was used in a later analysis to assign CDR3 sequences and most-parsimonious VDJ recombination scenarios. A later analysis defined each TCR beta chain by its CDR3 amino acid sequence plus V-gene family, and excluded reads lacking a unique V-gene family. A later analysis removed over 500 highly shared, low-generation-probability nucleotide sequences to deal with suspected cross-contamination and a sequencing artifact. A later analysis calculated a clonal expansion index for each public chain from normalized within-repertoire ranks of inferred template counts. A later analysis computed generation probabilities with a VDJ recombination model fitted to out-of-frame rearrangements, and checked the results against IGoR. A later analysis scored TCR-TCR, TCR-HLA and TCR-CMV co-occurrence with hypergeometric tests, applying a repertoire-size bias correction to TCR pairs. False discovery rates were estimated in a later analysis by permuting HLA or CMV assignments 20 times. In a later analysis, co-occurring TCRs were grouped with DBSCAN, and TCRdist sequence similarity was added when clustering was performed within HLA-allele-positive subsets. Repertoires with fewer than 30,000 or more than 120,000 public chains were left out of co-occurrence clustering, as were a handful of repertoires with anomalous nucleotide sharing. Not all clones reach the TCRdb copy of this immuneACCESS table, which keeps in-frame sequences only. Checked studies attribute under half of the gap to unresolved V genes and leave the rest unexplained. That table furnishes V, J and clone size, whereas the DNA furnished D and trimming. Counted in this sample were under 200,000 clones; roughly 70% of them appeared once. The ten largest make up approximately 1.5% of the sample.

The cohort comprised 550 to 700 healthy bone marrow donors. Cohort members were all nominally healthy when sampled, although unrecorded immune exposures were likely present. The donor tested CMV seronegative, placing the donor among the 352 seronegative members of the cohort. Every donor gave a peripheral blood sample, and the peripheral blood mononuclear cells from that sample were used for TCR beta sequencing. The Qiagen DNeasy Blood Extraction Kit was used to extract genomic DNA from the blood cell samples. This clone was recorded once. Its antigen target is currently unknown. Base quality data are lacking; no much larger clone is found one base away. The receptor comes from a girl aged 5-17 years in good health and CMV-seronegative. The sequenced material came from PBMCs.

The nucleotide sequence reads TGCGCCAGCAGCCAACCGACAGGGGGGGGCTATGGCTACACCTTC. This translates into CASSQPTGGGYGYTF. Recombination linked TRBV4-1 to TRBJ1-2, with 9 bases matching TRBD1. As encoded in the germline V gene, CDR1 is MGHRA while CDR2 is YSYEKL. After removal of 2 bases from V and 4 bases from J, the junction retains 5 bases not matched to a gene. From cysteine to phenylalanine, the CDR3 is 15 amino acids long. Only the CDR3 part of the read is kept: 45 bases, read in frame from the first base.